These 5 T cell receptor beta chains were sequenced from one sample in a study of blood T cell repertoires in COVID-19. Assay: immunoSEQ multiplex PCR; the TCRdb copy retains only in-frame clones and omits some. The repertoire holds more than 50,000 clones, roughly nine tenths seen once, with roughly 5% in the top ten. Sequencing was done on a sample of peripheral blood. These TCRs come from a man aged 55 to 70 with active COVID-19.

J is TRBJ2-1 and V is TRBV5-1, with TRBD2 identical over 7 bases. V shed 0 bases, J shed 5 bases, and the junction held 2 bases outside the gene matches. CDR3 length equals 14 residues. CDR1 SGHRS and CDR2 YFSETQ come from the germline V gene. The CDR3 spells CASSLGLADNEQFF. CDR3 DNA sequence: TGCGCCAGCAGCTTGGGACTAGCTGACAATGAGCAGTTCTTC.

J is TRBJ2-5 and V is TRBV3-1 (or the pseudogene TRBV3-2); 8 bases map to TRBD1. V trimming: 2 bases; J trimming: 5 bases; junction bases outside the gene matches: 4. This CDR3 is built from 14 residues. Germline V gene sequence: CDR1 LGHDT, CDR2 YNNKEL (reference sequence). The CDR3 nucleotides read TGTGCCAGCAGCCAACAGGACAGGGCGGAGACCCAGTACTTC. It yields the protein CASSQQDRAETQYF.

V usage is TRBV2 and J usage is TRBJ2-5; TRBD2 matches 10 bases. The CDR3 sequence is 16 residues long. V was clipped by 0 bases and J by 4 bases; unmatched bases: 5. The germline V gene has CDR1 SNHLY and CDR2 FYNNEI. The CDR3 reads CASSEARSSGRETQYF. The CDR3 DNA reads as TGTGCCAGCAGTGAAGCGCGGTCTAGCGGGAGAGAGACCCAGTACTTC. The variable domain in full, completed from reference TRBV2 and TRBJ2-5, reads EPEVTQTPSHQVTQMGQEVILRCVPISNHLYFYWYRQILGQKVEFLVSFYNNEISEKSEIFDDQFSVERPDGSNFTLKIRSTKLEDSAMYFCASSEARSSGRETQYFGPGTRLLVL.

CDR3 sequence: CATSDLAGGPYNEQFF. The CDR3 coding sequence is TGTGCCACCAGTGATTTAGCGGGAGGTCCTTACAATGAGCAGTTCTTC. This rearrangement joins TRBV24-1 to TRBJ2-1; TRBD2 matches 9 bases. In germline, CDR1 is KGHDR, CDR2 SFDVKD. The length of the CDR3 is 16 residues. J gave up 4 bases and V 1 base, and 4 bases lay outside the gene matches.

V and J are TRBV4-2 and TRBJ2-7; no clear D gene. CDR1 and CDR2 (germline): LGHNA, YNFKEQ. The CDR3 totals 11 residues. Trimming left V 0 bases short and J 6 bases short, with 3 bases between. The CDR3 spells CASSQDVEQYF. Here the CDR3 DNA reads TGTGCCAGCAGCCAAGACGTCGAGCAGTACTTC.